This passage covers 19 T cell receptor beta chains from one sample sequenced in a study of cytomegalovirus exposure and HLA in healthy donors. The PCR was carried out with 60 Vbeta primers and 13 Jbeta primers. The method was immunoSEQ multiplex PCR; TCRdb's version includes in-frame clones alone and lacks a portion of them. The table lists around 150,000 clones, roughly 60% of them singletons, with 2.4% in the top ten. Sequencing was carried out using PBMCs. All receptors derive from a woman between 40 and 50 years old in good health and CMV-seronegative.

The CDR3 nucleotides are TGTGCCACTACAGCGACCGGGAGCTATGGCTACACCTTC. Amino acid sequence: CATTATGSYGYTF. V is TRBV10-3 and J is TRBJ1-2; D is unresolved. The V and J ends lost 10 bases and 4 bases respectively, with 16 bases between them. The germline gives CDR1 ENHRY, CDR2 SYGVKD. The CDR3 loop spans 13 amino acids.

This clone was detected a few times. The chain recombines TRBV27 with TRBJ1-4; TRBD1 is a possible D gene (6 bases). The CDR3 length is 14 residues. V was clipped by 6 bases and J by 4 bases, with 12 bases between them. Germline values: CDR1 MNHEY, CDR2 SMNVEV (reference sequence). For the CDR3, the DNA is TGTGCCAGCAGGGGACACGGGGATAATGAAAAACTGTTTTTT. This codes for CASRGHGDNEKLFF.

This sequence joins TRBV5-1 and TRBJ1-2, with D tentatively TRBD1 (6 bases). V lost 3 bases to trimming and J lost 5 bases, with 11 bases between them. CDR1 and CDR2 from the germline V gene are SGHRS and YFSETQ. The CDR3 is made up of 13 amino acids. For the CDR3, the DNA is TGCGCCAGCAGCTGGGACACATCTTATGGCTACACCTTC. Translating it yields CASSWDTSYGYTF.

This clone appeared a few times. Relative to the germline gene, one junction end is altered; a read error may explain this. The chain couples TRBV29-1 to TRBJ2-3; 10 nucleotides align to TRBD1. CDR3 length: 12 amino acids. Germline loops: CDR1 SQVTM, CDR2 ANQGSEA. CDR3 sequence (DNA): TGCAGCGTTGAGGGACTTCGGGACAGGGGTCATTTT. Its protein product is CSVEGLRDRGHF.

This clone showed up just a few times. The chain has TRBV28 and TRBJ1-1; a weak D match, TRBD1 (6 bases). The V gene's germline CDR1 is MDHEN and CDR2 SYDVKM. The germline V and J ends were trimmed by 1 base and 10 bases, with 13 bases remaining between them. The CDR3 length is 13 residues. CDR3 sequence (DNA): TGTGCCAGCAGTTTATTACAGAGGGGGAGAGCTTTCTTT. This sequence encodes CASSLLQRGRAFF.

The chain couples TRBV7-9 to TRBJ1-1; possibly TRBD1 for D (5 bases). The CDR3 spans 14 residues. V lost 5 bases, J lost 4 bases, and 14 bases lay in between. Germline CDR1 reads SEHNR; CDR2 reads FQNEAQ (reference sequence). The CDR3 here is CASSPGGGTTEAFF. The DNA of the CDR3 is TGTGCCAGCAGCCCCGGAGGAGGGACCACTGAAGCTTTCTTT.

This clone was counted a few times. The V call is TRBV7-6, the J call TRBJ2-2; D is possibly TRBD2 (6 bases). V was pared by 6 bases and J by 5 bases, with 10 bases between. CDR1 and CDR2 (germline): SGHVS, FNYEAQ. The CDR3 has 13 residues. This CDR3 reads CASSPGGTGELFF. CDR3 DNA sequence: TGTGCCAGCAGTCCCGGGGGAACCGGGGAGCTGTTTTTT.

This chain links TRBV5-4 with TRBJ1-2, with 7 bases matching TRBD1. The CDR3 extends over 14 amino acids. Per germline, CDR1 SGHNT and CDR2 YYREEE (reference sequence). The V segment lost 4 bases and the J segment 8 bases; nucleotides outside the gene matches: 11. The CDR3 DNA is TGTGCCAGCAGCCCCGCCAACACAGGGGACGGCTACACCTTC. Translating gives CASSPANTGDGYTF.

This chain uses TRBV18 with TRBJ1-1, with D possibly matching TRBD1 (6 bases). The V and J ends lost 4 bases and 7 bases respectively, with 16 bases between them. The CDR3 runs 14 residues. Germline V gene data show CDR1 as KGHSH and CDR2 as LQKENI. CDR3: CASSLGSGVFEAFF. As DNA, the CDR3 is TGTGCCAGCTCACTCGGTTCAGGGGTGTTTGAAGCTTTCTTT.

DNA for the CDR3: TGTGCCAGCAGCGTCCTAGCGGGGGGCCGGTTGGACGAGCAGTACTTC. Translating gives CASSVLAGGRLDEQYF. The chain joins TRBV2 to TRBJ2-7; 11 nucleotides line up with TRBD2. The CDR3 is made up of 16 amino acids. Per germline, CDR1 SNHLY and CDR2 FYNNEI. Trimming removed 6 bases from V and 5 bases from J; junction bases left unmatched: 12.

V usage is TRBV2 and J usage is TRBJ1-2; D is unclear. The CDR3 is made up of 14 amino acids. Trimming removed 6 bases at V and 3 bases at J, with 14 bases between. Germline CDR1 and CDR2: SNHLY and FYNNEI. DNA for the CDR3: TGTGCCAGCAGCACCCTTATGGAGGACTATGGCTACACCTTC. It translates to CASSTLMEDYGYTF.

V usage is TRBV2 and J usage is TRBJ1-2; D is unresolved. V gave up 3 bases and J gave up 4 bases, with 6 bases separating them. The CDR3 has 12 residues. Germline values: CDR1 SNHLY, CDR2 FYNNEI. The DNA for the CDR3 is TGTGCCAGCAGTGAGAGGCCCTATGGCTACACCTTC. Protein: CASSERPYGYTF.

The gene calls are TRBV20-1 and TRBJ2-7, with 7 bases matching TRBD2. This CDR3 region has 11 residues. The J segment lost 4 bases and the V segment lost 6 bases, leaving 3 bases of the junction unmatched. In germline, CDR1 is DFQATT, CDR2 SNEGSKA (reference sequence). The DNA of the CDR3 is TGCAGTGCCCGAGCGGGGTACGAGCAGTACTTC. Residues: CSARAGYEQYF.

This chain uses TRBV18 with TRBJ1-5; 8 bases match TRBD1. Trimming removed 4 bases from V and 6 bases from J; junction bases left unmatched: 5. CDR3 size: 14 residues. Looked up from germline, CDR1 is KGHSH and CDR2 is LQKENI. CDR3 amino acids: CASSLWDRSQPQHF. In DNA form, the CDR3 reads TGTGCCAGCTCACTATGGGACAGGAGTCAGCCCCAGCATTTT. Using reference TRBV18 and TRBJ1-5 for the parts outside the CDR3, the full variable domain is NAGVMQNPRHLVRRRGQEARLRCSPMKGHSHVYWYRQLPEEGLKFMVYLQKENIIDESGMPKERFSAEFPKEGPSILRIQQVVRGDSAAYFCASSLWDRSQPQHFGDGTRLSIL.

This clone has only a few counts. The chain is built from TRBV15 and TRBJ2-7; TRBD1 is a possible D gene (6 bases). V was shortened by 1 base and J by 1 base, with 14 bases between the two germline ends. The CDR3 length is 16 residues. CDR1 LNHNV and CDR2 YYDKDF come from the germline V gene (reference sequence). The CDR3, as DNA: TGTGCCACCAGCAGAGGTAACGCAGGGGTATCCTACGAGCAGTACTTC. Residues: CATSRGNAGVSYEQYF.

This clone was picked up a small number of times. This rearrangement joins TRBV14 to TRBJ1-1; D is undetermined. Germline V gene data show CDR1 as SGHDN and CDR2 as FVKESK. The V end was cut by 3 bases, the J end by 2 bases, with 4 bases between. The CDR3 covers 12 residues. DNA of the CDR3: TGTGCCAGCAGCCACCTAAACACTGAAGCTTTCTTT. This codes for CASSHLNTEAFF.

The CDR3 nucleotides are TGTGCCAGCAGTCCCGGGACAGGGCCCTATGGCTACACCTTC. Residues: CASSPGTGPYGYTF. This chain links TRBV27 with TRBJ1-2, with 9 bases fitting TRBD1. The CDR3 length is 14 residues. V was pared by 5 bases and J by 4 bases, with 5 bases of the junction left unmatched. CDR1 and CDR2 from the germline V gene are MNHEY and SMNVEV (reference sequence).

This clone has only a few counts. The V and J genes are TRBV10-1 and TRBJ2-3; perhaps TRBD1 as D (6 bases). Germline V gene lookup returns CDR1 WNHNN and CDR2 SYGVQD (reference sequence). With 3 bases removed from V and 8 bases from J, the gap between germline ends came to 18 bases. This CDR3 has 15 amino acids. CDR3 DNA: TGCGCCAGCAGTGACATGGCAGGGGAAGTGGTTACGCAGTATTTT. The encoded protein is CASSDMAGEVVTQYF.

V is TRBV4-2 and J is TRBJ2-1; TRBD2 aligns across 10 bases. Germline lookup yields CDR1 LGHNA and CDR2 YNFKEQ. The V and J ends lost 4 bases and 12 bases, in that order; junction bases with no gene match: 6. CDR3 length: 13 amino acids. The CDR3 sequence is CASSLPLAGGQFF. For the CDR3, the DNA is TGTGCCAGCAGCCTTCCGTTAGCGGGGGGGCAGTTCTTC.